One and the same sample provided the 21 T cell receptor beta chains below, sequenced in a study of T-cell reconstitution after alpha-beta-depleted transplantation in children. Using unique molecular identifiers, the investigators prepared the TCRbeta library. TCRdb re-analysed the PCR reads in MiXCR, keeping a single row per CDR3 protein. The table lists nearly 250,000 distinct CDR3 sequences, roughly 7.7% of them singletons. The starting material was PBMCs, mostly from graft donor cells, obtained 180 days after TCRalphabeta/CD19-depleted stem cell transplant. The receptors were gathered from a male patient between 5 and 17 years old who had a stem cell transplant for acute lymphoblastic leukemia, so the T cells may come from the graft donor.

In its sample, this clonotype was seen many times. The chain uses TRBV6-1 and TRBJ2-7; a weak D match, TRBD1 (6 bases). The CDR3 has 14 amino acids. The germline gives CDR1 MNHNS, CDR2 SASEGT. V lost 5 bases and J 0 bases, leaving 11 bases between the germline ends. The CDR3 sequence is CASSRLDSSYEQYF. The DNA for the CDR3 is TGTGCCAGCAGTCGCTTGGACAGCTCCTACGAGCAGTACTTC.

In its sample, this clonotype was seen many times. This chain links TRBV6-5 with TRBJ2-5; no clear D gene. The CDR3 covers 13 residues. The V end was cut by 2 bases, the J end by 1 base, with 5 bases between. Germline V CDR1 and CDR2: MNHEY, SVGAGI. As DNA, the CDR3 is TGTGCCAGCAGTTACAACTCCCAAGAGACCCAGTACTTC. Translation gives CASSYNSQETQYF.

This clonotype has at least ten counts. J is TRBJ2-7 and V is TRBV11-2, with D perhaps given as TRBD1 or TRBD2 (6 bases each). CDR1 and CDR2 (germline): SGHAT, FQNNGV. This CDR3 is 15 amino acids long. Trimming cost V 0 bases and J 3 bases, with 12 bases left between them. The CDR3 region has the DNA TGTGCCAGCAGCTTAGAAGGGGGGTGGGGCTACGAGCAGTACTTC. This gives the protein CASSLEGGWGYEQYF. The complete variable domain, with remaining parts taken from reference TRBV11-2 and TRBJ2-7, reads EAGVAQSPRYKIIEKRQSVAFWCNPISGHATLYWYQQILGQGPKLLIQFQNNGVVDDSQLPKDRFSAERLKGVDSTLKIQPAKLEDSAVYLCASSLEGGWGYEQYFGPGTRLTVT.

This chain uses TRBV6-2 or TRBV6-3 with TRBJ2-1; D may be TRBD2 (5 bases). V was shortened by 5 bases and J by 5 bases, with 13 bases between the two germline ends. The CDR3 runs to 14 residues. CDR1 MNHEY and CDR2 SVGEGT come from the germline V gene. CDR3 DNA: TGTGCCAGCAGTCGCGGGCTACCAAACAATGAGCAGTTCTTC. Protein sequence: CASSRGLPNNEQFF.

A remark on this clonotype: A much bigger clone sits one base away, suggesting this may be a read error. The chain uses TRBV4-3 and TRBJ2-3; no clear D. This CDR3 is built from 14 residues. Germline V gene data show CDR1 as LGHNA and CDR2 as YSLEER. The V end lost 1 base, the J end lost 2 bases, and 7 bases lay between the germline ends. The CDR3 bases are TGCGCCAGCAGCCAAGGGTCAGCCACAGATACGCAGTATTTT. Translating gives CASSQGSATDTQYF.

Points on this clonotype: A much larger clone differs by one base, so this may be a read error. DNA of the CDR3: TGTGCCGGCACGCGGGGGAGGCAGTTCTTC. This gives the protein CAGTRGRQFF. The chain is built from TRBV2 and TRBJ2-1; TRBD2 aligns across 7 bases. CDR1 SNHLY and CDR2 FYNNEI come from the germline V gene. The J segment lost 12 bases and the V segment lost 11 bases, leaving 7 bases of the junction unmatched. This CDR3 has 10 residues. Based on the CDR3 plus reference TRBV2 and TRBJ2-1, the full variable domain is EPEVTQTPSHQVTQMGQEVILRCVPISNHLYFYWYRQILGQKVEFLVSFYNNEISEKSEIFDDQFSVERPDGSNFTLKIRSTKLEDSAMYFCAGTRGRQFFGPGTRLTVL.

The gene calls are TRBV29-1 and TRBJ2-1; 14 bases are a match to TRBD2. CDR1 is SQVTM and CDR2 is ANQGSEA in the germline V gene. The CDR3 length is 15 residues. The V segment lost 7 bases and the J segment 1 base; nucleotides outside the gene matches: 3. This chain's CDR3 is CSGGTSGGSYNEQFF. The CDR3 nucleotides are TGCAGCGGGGGGACTAGCGGGGGTTCCTACAATGAGCAGTTCTTC.

This clonotype was recorded at least ten times. The J gene is TRBJ1-1, the V gene TRBV29-1; D gene ambiguous. V was trimmed by 2 bases and J by 11 bases, leaving 15 bases between them. The germline V gene has CDR1 SQVTM and CDR2 ANQGSEA. The CDR3 runs to 12 residues. CDR3: CSVESGGHGAFF. The CDR3 DNA reads as TGCAGCGTTGAATCGGGAGGGCACGGGGCTTTCTTT.

As regards this clonotype: One end of the junction is discordant with germline, which a read error may explain. The V call is TRBV7-6, the J call TRBJ1-3; D not certain. CDR1 SGHVS and CDR2 FNYEAQ come from the germline V gene. The CDR3 has 13 amino acids. Here the CDR3 DNA reads TGTGCCAGCAGCTCGTTTCTTGGAAACAGCATATATTTT. Translated: CASSSFLGNSIYF.

In its sample, this clonotype was seen many times. CDR3 sequence reads: CASSSRWTNTEAFF. The DNA of the CDR3 is TGTGCCAGCAGCTCGAGGTGGACTAACACTGAAGCTTTCTTT. The gene calls are TRBV5-5 and TRBJ1-1, with D unresolved. The CDR3 consists of 14 residues. V lost 3 bases and J lost 2, with 11 bases in between. Germline V gene sequence: CDR1 SGHKS, CDR2 YYEKEE (reference sequence).

This clonotype has ten or more counts. The DNA of the CDR3 is TGTGCCAGCAGCTTAGCAGCTACCCCCTACGAGCAGTACTTC. Its translation is CASSLAATPYEQYF. The chain is built from TRBV7-9 and TRBJ2-7, with no clear D. The CDR3 is 14 residues long. V was shortened by 0 bases and J by 2 bases, with 8 bases between the two germline ends. CDR1 is SEHNR, CDR2 FQNEAQ, per germline (reference sequence).

This clonotype has ten or more counts. This chain uses TRBV6-2 or TRBV6-3 with TRBJ2-2; D call uncertain. The CDR3 totals 15 residues. V lost 2 bases and J 0 bases, leaving 7 bases between the germline ends. In germline, CDR1 is MNHEY, CDR2 SVGEGT. This CDR3 reads CASSYTGPNTGELFF. CDR3 nucleotide sequence: TGTGCCAGCAGTTACACCGGCCCGAACACCGGGGAGCTGTTTTTT.

This clonotype was seen repeatedly, ten times or more. The chain has TRBV20-1 and TRBJ2-3, with a tentative D call TRBD1 (5 bases). Germline values: CDR1 DFQATT, CDR2 SNEGSKA (reference sequence). Trimming left V 0 bases short and J 2 bases short, with 12 bases between. The CDR3 contains 15 residues. The CDR3 reads CSARDWGRFTDTQYF. CDR3 coding DNA: TGCAGTGCTAGAGATTGGGGCAGGTTCACAGATACGCAGTATTTT.

The CDR3 DNA follows: TGTGCCAGCAGCCCGTGGACGCTCTACGAGCAGTACTTC. This gives the protein CASSPWTLYEQYF. This chain joins TRBV5-6 and TRBJ2-7; D uncertain. V was cut by 4 bases and J by 3 bases, with 11 bases left in between. Per the germline V gene, CDR1 is SGHDT and CDR2 is YYEEEE. CDR3 length: 13 residues.

This clonotype was recorded many times. The chain is built from TRBV20-1 and TRBJ2-7; 12 bases map to TRBD1. J lost 5 bases, V lost 3 bases, and 2 bases had no gene match. The germline V gene encodes CDR1 DFQATT and CDR2 SNEGSKA (reference sequence). The CDR3 consists of 13 residues. The CDR3 coding sequence is TGCAGTGCTAGTCGGGACAGGGGGCACGAGCAGTACTTC. Protein sequence: CSASRDRGHEQYF.

This clonotype has more than one count but fewer than ten. The chain carries TRBV5-1 and TRBJ2-5; perhaps TRBD1 as D (6 bases). The V and J ends lost 1 base and 4 bases respectively, with 8 bases between them. The CDR3 covers 13 residues. Germline CDR1 reads SGHRS; CDR2 reads YFSETQ. In DNA form, the CDR3 reads TGCGCCAGCAGCTTGTTGACAGGAGAGACCCAGTACTTC. Translated, it gives CASSLLTGETQYF.

This clonotype was picked up many times. The rearrangement links TRBV28 to TRBJ1-2; TRBD1 aligns across 8 bases. The CDR3 consists of 16 residues. V was clipped by 9 bases and J by 5 bases; unmatched bases: 17. CDR1 and CDR2 from the germline V gene are MDHEN and SYDVKM. Written as DNA, the CDR3 is TGTGCCAGTTGGCGCCAGGGGGCACCCCCCGTATATGGCTACACCTTC. Translation: CASWRQGAPPVYGYTF.

This clonotype was found many times. This sequence joins TRBV7-9 and TRBJ2-2, with D unresolved. CDR3 length equals 9 residues. Trimming stripped 7 bases from V and 6 bases from J, with 0 bases between. Germline V gene data show CDR1 as SEHNR and CDR2 as FQNEAQ (reference sequence). In nucleotides, the CDR3 is TGTGCCAGCACCGGGGAGCTGTTTTTT. Translation: CASTGELFF.

This clonotype was found many times. This chain uses TRBV19 with TRBJ2-1; TRBD2 is a possible D gene (6 bases). Trimming shortened V by 2 bases and J by 7 bases, and 15 bases separated the two germline ends. Germline V gene data show CDR1 as LNHDA and CDR2 as SQIVND (reference sequence). This CDR3 is 15 amino acids long. CDR3 sequence: CASSIWEELRNEQFF. DNA for the CDR3: TGTGCCAGTAGTATATGGGAGGAATTGAGAAATGAGCAGTTCTTC.

The table lists this clonotype with many counts. The V gene is TRBV7-6, the J gene TRBJ2-5; 8 nucleotides align to TRBD2. V trimming: 3 bases; J trimming: 5 bases; junction bases outside the gene matches: 8. This CDR3 contains 15 residues. Germline-derived CDR1 and CDR2 are SGHVS and FNYEAQ. The CDR3 bases are TGTGCCAGCAGCTTTTTGACTAGCGAGATGGAGACCCAGTACTTC. Its translation is CASSFLTSEMETQYF.

This clonotype was seen ten or more times. The rearrangement uses TRBV4-2 and TRBJ2-1, with D unclear. CDR3 length: 12 residues. V lost 0 bases and J 8 bases, leaving 5 bases between the germline ends. Germline V gives CDR1 LGHNA, CDR2 YNFKEQ. The CDR3 nucleotides read TGTGCCAGCAGCCAAGATGCCCATGAGCAGTTCTTC. Protein product: CASSQDAHEQFF.